Below, 26 T cell receptor beta chains from the same sample are listed, as sequenced in a study of CD8 T cells in ankylosing spondylitis. Each CDR3 protein gets one entry after TCRdb re-called the 5' RACE reads with MiXCR. The sample lists 250,000 to 350,000 distinct CDR3 sequences, about 19% occurring once. Sequences were obtained from blood, either unsorted or a sorted T cell fraction (not recorded which). The receptor source for this set is a male donor with ankylosing spondylitis or in good health (not recorded which).

This clonotype was seen only once. The CDR3 DNA reads TGTGCCAACAGGCCGACAGGGGGCGCGGGCAATCAGCCCCAGCATTTT. Protein: CANRPTGGAGNQPQHF. This chain connects TRBV12-3 or TRBV12-4 to TRBJ1-5; 10 positions agree with TRBD1. J was trimmed by 2 bases and V by 10 bases; bases with no gene match: 11. This CDR3 is 16 amino acids long.

V usage is TRBV30 and J usage is TRBJ1-5, with a tentative D call TRBD1 (6 bases). The germline V gene has CDR1 GTSNPN and CDR2 SVGIG (reference sequence). This CDR3 spans 13 amino acids. V was pared by 5 bases and J by 0 bases, with 8 bases between. CDR3 nucleotide sequence: TGTGCCTGGCAGGGACATAGCAATCAGCCCCAGCATTTT. Translation gives CAWQGHSNQPQHF. Combining the CDR3 with reference TRBV30 and TRBJ1-5 gives the whole variable domain SQTIHQWPATLVQPVGSPLSLECTVEGTSNPNLYWYRQAAGRGLQLLFYSVGIGQISSEVPQNLSASRPQDRQFILSSKKLLLSDSGFYLCAWQGHSNQPQHFGDGTRLSIL.

This clonotype was observed a handful of times. This rearrangement joins TRBV28 to TRBJ2-1; 8 positions match TRBD1. Unmatched junction bases numbered 7, after V lost 6 bases and J lost 0 bases. The germline CDR1 and CDR2 sequences are MDHEN and SYDVKM. CDR3 size: 16 residues. CDR3 loop: CASSPPTGGSYNEQFF. The CDR3 bases are TGTGCCAGCAGCCCACCCACAGGGGGCTCCTACAATGAGCAGTTCTTC.

This clonotype has just a few counts. This sequence joins TRBV25-1 and TRBJ2-4; 10 bases match TRBD1. The CDR3 has 19 amino acids. Germline CDR1 reads MGHDK; CDR2 reads SYGVNS. Unmatched junction bases numbered 15, after V lost 4 bases and J lost 3 bases. CDR3 protein: CASSGPGTGVYFDKNIQYF. In nucleotides, the CDR3 is TGTGCCAGCAGTGGGCCGGGGACAGGGGTATACTTCGACAAAAACATTCAGTACTTC.

This clonotype was counted many times. V and J are TRBV9 and TRBJ1-1; D gene unclear. CDR1 is SGDLS and CDR2 is YYNGEE in the germline V gene. V gave up 0 bases and J gave up 1 base, with 4 bases separating them. This CDR3 has 13 amino acids. The CDR3 sequence is CASSVVSNTEAFF. In DNA, the CDR3 is TGTGCCAGCAGCGTAGTTTCGAACACTGAAGCTTTCTTT.

This clonotype has a handful of counts. The chain couples TRBV2 to TRBJ2-7; D is undetermined. Per germline, CDR1 SNHLY and CDR2 FYNNEI. The germline V and J ends were trimmed by 5 bases and 6 bases, with 14 bases remaining between them. The CDR3 covers 13 residues. CDR3 in DNA: TGTGCCAGCAGTTTATTTGGGGTAGGCGAGCAGTACGTC. This encodes CASSLFGVGEQYV.

This chain joins TRBV4-2 and TRBJ2-1; the D is unclear. The V end was cut by 2 bases, the J end by 2 bases, with 7 bases between. Germline V gene data show CDR1 as LGHNA and CDR2 as YNFKEQ. The CDR3 is made up of 14 amino acids. The CDR3 DNA follows: TGTGCCAGCAGCCAACGGGCTACCTACAATGAGCAGTTCTTC. It codes for CASSQRATYNEQFF.

This chain links TRBV7-6 with TRBJ2-1; TRBD2 aligns across 8 bases. The CDR3 is 15 amino acids. V shed 6 bases and J 6 bases; nucleotides not matched to a gene: 10. Germline V gives CDR1 SGHVS, CDR2 FNYEAQ. In DNA, the CDR3 is TGTGCCAGCAGTCCGGCGGGGGGCAGATCCAATGAGCAGTTCTTC. Its protein product is CASSPAGGRSNEQFF. The entire variable domain, with the rest obtained from reference TRBV7-6 and TRBJ2-1, is as follows: GAGVSQSPRYKVTKRGQDVALRCDPISGHVSLYWYRQALGQGPEFLTYFNYEAQQDKSGLPNDRFSAERPEGSISTLTIQRTEQRDSAMYRCASSPAGGRSNEQFFGPGTRLTVL.

The CDR3 reads CASSLFAGHPTDTQYF. The CDR3 region has the DNA TGTGCCAGCAGCTTATTCGCTGGCCATCCCACAGATACGCAGTATTTT. This chain connects TRBV7-9 to TRBJ2-3; D is uncertain. Germline assignment: CDR1 SEHNR and CDR2 FQNEAQ (reference sequence). The CDR3 consists of 16 residues. The V gene lost 2 bases and the J gene lost 2 bases, with 14 bases spanning the gap.

There are many counts of this clonotype. This chain uses TRBV3-1 with TRBJ1-1; D is ambiguous. Looked up from germline, CDR1 is LGHDT and CDR2 is YNNKEL (reference sequence). With 1 base removed from V and 1 base from J, the gap between germline ends came to 7 bases. There are 14 residues in the CDR3. The CDR3 protein is CASSQGTANTEAFF. For the CDR3, the DNA is TGTGCCAGCAGCCAAGGGACGGCGAACACTGAAGCTTTCTTT.

This clonotype was detected only a few times. This rearrangement joins TRBV9 to TRBJ2-3, with TRBD2 matching 15 bases. The CDR3 sequence is 15 residues long. With V trimmed by 3 bases and J by 6 bases, 2 bases remained unmatched. Germline CDR1 SGDLS, CDR2 YYNGEE. The CDR3 DNA reads TGTGCCAGCAGCGGCGGGACTAGCGGGGGGGATACGCAGTATTTT. Translating gives CASSGGTSGGDTQYF.

The genes are TRBV12-3 or TRBV12-4 and TRBJ1-1; 7 nucleotides align to TRBD1. With 1 base clipped from V and 1 base from J, the junction kept 6 bases outside the gene matches. The CDR3 is 16 amino acids. CDR3 sequence (DNA): TGTGCCAGCAGTTTAGGTCTCCAGGGGGGGAACACTGAAGCTTTCTTT. Its translation is CASSLGLQGGNTEAFF.

There are a few counts of this clonotype. This chain joins TRBV9 and TRBJ1-1; 7 bases are a match to TRBD1. Looked up from germline, CDR1 is SGDLS and CDR2 is YYNGEE. The CDR3 consists of 15 residues. V trimming: 2 bases; J trimming: 3 bases; junction bases outside the gene matches: 7. DNA for the CDR3: TGTGCCAGCAGCGTTCTACAGGGGATAGACACTGAAGCTTTCTTT. It encodes CASSVLQGIDTEAFF.

This clonotype was seen only a few times. The V and J genes are TRBV7-7 and TRBJ2-5; D is perhaps TRBD1 (5 bases). The CDR3 is made up of 14 amino acids. In germline, CDR1 is SSHAT, CDR2 FNYEAQ (reference sequence). Trimming removed 2 bases from V and 5 bases from J, with 12 bases in between. The CDR3 coding sequence is TGTGCCAGCAGCTTATCCAGGGTGGAGGAGACCCAGTACTTC. Translated, it gives CASSLSRVEETQYF. The variable domain in full, with the rest retrieved from reference TRBV7-7 and TRBJ2-5, is GAGVSQSPRYKVTKRGQDVTLRCDPISSHATLYWYQQALGQGPEFLTYFNYEAQPDKSGLPSDRFSAERPEGSISTLTIQRTEQRDSAMYRCASSLSRVEETQYFGPGTRLLVL.

The V call is TRBV18, the J call TRBJ2-5; D is undetermined. Germline CDR1 KGHSH, CDR2 LQKENI. The CDR3 covers 14 residues. Trimming took 1 base from V and 5 from J, leaving 11 bases between them. DNA of the CDR3: TGTGCCAGCTCACCACTGAAGGGTCCGGAGACCCAGTACTTC. This codes for CASSPLKGPETQYF.

The chain combines TRBV12-3 or TRBV12-4 with TRBJ1-3, with a possible D match to TRBD1 (6 bases). With 8 bases removed from V and 4 bases from J, the gap between germline ends came to 21 bases. The CDR3 runs to 16 residues. CDR3 sequence: CASDIGGRRQGNTIYF. DNA of the CDR3: TGTGCCAGCGACATCGGGGGCCGGCGCCAGGGAAACACCATATATTTT.

Only a few counts were recorded for this clonotype. V usage is TRBV9 and J usage is TRBJ2-2; D call uncertain. This CDR3 comprises 15 residues. With 4 bases removed from V and 4 bases from J, the gap between germline ends came to 14 bases. The germline gives CDR1 SGDLS, CDR2 YYNGEE. CDR3 coding DNA: TGTGCCAGCAGCCCGACCGAGGTCGCCACCGGGGAGCTGTTTTTT. Translation gives CASSPTEVATGELFF.

The table lists this clonotype with a few counts. J is TRBJ2-2 and V is TRBV20-1; 10 nucleotides align to TRBD2. V gave up 8 bases and J gave up 4 bases; unmatched junction bases: 7. The germline gives CDR1 DFQATT, CDR2 SNEGSKA (reference sequence). This CDR3 has 14 residues. The CDR3 nucleotides are TGCAGTTCCAAGCGGGGGGGGACCACCGGGGAGCTGTTTTTT. It translates to CSSKRGGTTGELFF.

The chain couples TRBV5-1 to TRBJ2-3; D not certain. The V end lost 3 bases, the J end lost 5 bases, and 10 bases lay between the germline ends. The CDR3 totals 13 residues. Germline CDR1 and CDR2: SGHRS and YFSETQ. CDR3 bases: TGCGCCAGCAGCTACCCTAGGGAAGATACGCAGTATTTT. Amino acid sequence: CASSYPREDTQYF.

The table lists this clonotype with a count of one. The chain uses TRBV28 and TRBJ2-7, with D unclear. The CDR3 has 14 amino acids. V lost 4 bases and J lost 1, with 11 bases in between. Per germline, CDR1 MDHEN and CDR2 SYDVKM. Written as DNA, the CDR3 is TGTGCCAGCAGTTACCGACCCTTATCCTACGAGCAGTACGTC. Protein sequence: CASSYRPLSYEQYV.

This clonotype occurred many times. V usage is TRBV5-4 and J usage is TRBJ2-1; a possible D gene is TRBD1 (6 bases). The V gene lost 4 bases and the J gene lost 0 bases, with 11 bases spanning the gap. The germline gives CDR1 SGHNT, CDR2 YYREEE (reference sequence). This CDR3 has 15 amino acids. CDR3 coding DNA: TGTGCCAGCAGCCCGGGACACCGCTCCTACAATGAGCAGTTCTTC. Protein sequence: CASSPGHRSYNEQFF.

In its sample, this clonotype was seen a few times. The chain recombines TRBV12-3 or TRBV12-4 with TRBJ2-5, with 10 positions matching TRBD1. The CDR3 is 13 amino acids. The V segment lost 6 bases and the J segment 3 bases; nucleotides outside the gene matches: 1. The CDR3 region is CASRGTGEETQYF. The CDR3 coding sequence is TGTGCCAGCAGGGGGACAGGGGAAGAGACCCAGTACTTC.

The count of this clonotype is one. The V gene is TRBV20-1, the J gene TRBJ2-1; possible D gene TRBD2, 5 bases. Trimming took off 5 bases at V and 5 bases at J, with 16 bases between the two ends. CDR3 length equals 14 residues. Per germline, CDR1 DFQATT and CDR2 SNEGSKA (reference sequence). As DNA, the CDR3 is TGCAGTGCTGAATTTGGCGGGCGCGACAATGAGCAGTTCTTC. Amino acids: CSAEFGGRDNEQFF.

The rearrangement uses TRBV9 and TRBJ1-1; 8 nucleotides line up with TRBD1. CDR3 length equals 14 residues. CDR1 and CDR2 (germline): SGDLS, YYNGEE. J gave up 3 bases and V 2 bases, and 3 bases lay outside the gene matches. The chain's CDR3 is CASSVGQGYTEAFF. The DNA for the CDR3 is TGTGCCAGCAGCGTCGGACAGGGCTACACTGAAGCTTTCTTT.

This clonotype was observed a few times. In DNA, the CDR3 is TGCAGCGTTGAAGTCATCGGGAACATTCAGTACTTC. It translates to CSVEVIGNIQYF. The rearrangement links TRBV29-1 to TRBJ2-4; D gene ambiguous. The CDR3 spans 12 residues. Germline CDR1 reads SQVTM; CDR2 reads ANQGSEA. V lost 1 base and J 7 bases, leaving 8 bases between the germline ends.

This clonotype occurred a few times. This sequence joins TRBV10-3 and TRBJ2-3; the D gene is possibly TRBD2 (6 bases). Trimming pared 6 bases from V and 6 bases from J, leaving 13 bases between. Per germline, CDR1 ENHRY and CDR2 SYGVKD. The length of the CDR3 is 13 residues. The CDR3 sequence is CAISSGRGDTQYF. The DNA for the CDR3 is TGTGCCATCAGCTCAGGGCGGGGTGATACGCAGTATTTT.